This T cell receptor (beta chain) is drawn from a study of T-cell memory formation after mild COVID-19. The CDR3 is 14 amino acids. The V and J ends lost 0 bases and 4 bases respectively, with 9 bases between them. From germline, CDR1 is KGHSH and CDR2 LQKENI. Each CDR3 protein is one row after TCRdb ran MiXCR on the 5' RACE reads. The sample has 200,000 to 250,000 distinct CDR3 sequences; over 9% are singletons. The chain joins TRBV18 to TRBJ2-5; a possible D gene is TRBD1 (6 bases). Sequenced sample: PBMCs or a T cell subset sorted from them (not recorded which). The TCR was taken from a man aged 18 to 30 who had mild COVID-19 (a few samples of this study predate the infection). Cell type and time point are not known. The CDR3 here is CASSPPARGETQYF. The CDR3 nucleotides are TGTGCCAGCTCACCACCCGCCAGGGGAGAGACCCAGTACTTC.